The 3 T cell receptor beta chains below were found in one sample sequenced in a study of vaccination effects on CD4 cells after COVID-19. Their recognized antigens are unknown. Antigen-specific CD4+ T cells were expanded with viral peptide pools in the ViraFEST assay before sequencing. Researchers isolated CD4+ T cells once approximately eleven days of culture had elapsed. This person's SARS-CoV-2 infection, confirmed by PCR, occurred between March and December 2020. Libraries were prepared by immunoSEQ multiplex PCR; TCRdb keeps only in-frame clonotypes and omits some of them. The table has tens of thousands of clones, 76% seen once. The sequenced sample was CD4+ T cells from PBMCs cultured with HIV peptides, obtained before COVID-19 vaccination. Subset here: HIV-1 Nef peptide pool negative control/reference culture. The receptors were sampled from a human donor who had a prior SARS-CoV-2 infection.

The rearrangement joins TRBV6-5 to TRBJ2-2; no firm D call. Trimming took off 7 bases at V and 1 base at J, with 13 bases between the two ends. CDR1 MNHEY and CDR2 SVGAGI come from the germline V gene. The CDR3 has 15 residues. The CDR3 DNA reads as TGTGCCAGCACCAACACGGACCAGAACACCGGGGAGCTGTTTTTT. This translates into CASTNTDQNTGELFF.

This clone was seen more than once but under ten times. The rearrangement uses TRBV4-1 and TRBJ2-7; 7 nucleotides line up with TRBD2. The V and J ends lost 0 bases and 3 bases, in that order; junction bases with no gene match: 8. The CDR3 totals 16 residues. Per germline, CDR1 MGHRA and CDR2 YSYEKL. The CDR3 loop is CASSQDGPSGDYEQYF. The CDR3 nucleotides are TGCGCCAGCAGCCAAGATGGGCCTAGCGGAGACTACGAGCAGTACTTC.

V usage is TRBV13 and J usage is TRBJ2-7; 11 nucleotides line up with TRBD2. The V segment lost 4 bases and the J segment 5 bases; nucleotides outside the gene matches: 13. CDR1 and CDR2 (germline): PRHDT, FYEKMQ (reference sequence). The length of the CDR3 is 17 residues. CDR3: CASSWRGLAALWDEQYF. CDR3 bases: TGTGCCAGCAGCTGGAGGGGACTAGCGGCCCTCTGGGACGAGCAGTACTTC. Full variable domain (rest looked up from reference TRBV13 and TRBJ2-7): AAGVIQSPRHLIKEKRETATLKCYPIPRHDTVYWYQQGPGQDPQFLISFYEKMQSDKGSIPDRFSAQQFSDYHSELNMSSLELGDSALYFCASSWRGLAALWDEQYFGPGTRLTVT.